These 10 T cell receptor beta chains originate from one sample sequenced in a study of blood T cell repertoires in COVID-19. Assay: immunoSEQ multiplex PCR; the TCRdb copy retains only in-frame clones and omits some. The sample yields about 240,000 clones, 80% to 90% seen once. The sample comprised PBMCs or T cells enriched from blood (not recorded which). The receptors derive from a woman aged 25 to 39 who had recovered from COVID-19.

The chain is built from TRBV5-6 and TRBJ2-5; 10 nucleotides align to TRBD2. Trimming at V came to 4 bases and at J to 7 bases, leaving 16 bases not matched to a gene. Germline CDR1 and CDR2: SGHDT and YYEEEE. The CDR3 has 17 amino acids. CDR3 in amino acids: CASSPTGTSEVGVTQYF. The CDR3 DNA sequence: TGTGCCAGCAGCCCCACCGGGACTAGCGAGGTTGGTGTGACCCAGTACTTC.

This clone was detected once. This sequence joins TRBV18 and TRBJ2-2, with D unclear. The CDR3 consists of 17 residues. Germline CDR1 KGHSH, CDR2 LQKENI. V was trimmed by 0 bases and J by 0 bases, leaving 11 bases between them. CDR3 sequence reads: CASSPPIQRTNTGELFF. In DNA form, the CDR3 reads TGTGCCAGCTCACCACCTATCCAGAGGACGAACACCGGGGAGCTGTTTTTT.

DNA of the CDR3: TGTGCCAGCAGCTCCCCAGGGAACTATGGCTACACCTTC. Translated, it gives CASSSPGNYGYTF. This chain uses TRBV7-3 with TRBJ1-2, with D perhaps matching TRBD1 (5 bases). The CDR3 is 13 residues long. Looked up from germline, CDR1 is SGHTA and CDR2 is FQGTGA. V shed 4 bases and J shed 2 bases, with 8 bases lying between them.

The rearrangement joins TRBV5-1 to TRBJ2-3, with 7 bases aligning to TRBD2. Trimming cost V 0 bases and J 0 bases; bases outside gene matches: 4. This CDR3 is 16 amino acids long. In germline, CDR1 is SGHRS, CDR2 YFSETQ. CDR3 sequence: CASSLGPGGSTDTQYF. Written as DNA, the CDR3 is TGCGCCAGCAGCTTGGGTCCGGGAGGAAGCACAGATACGCAGTATTTT.

The chain couples TRBV15 to TRBJ2-1, with TRBD2 identical over 7 bases. Germline CDR1 LNHNV, CDR2 YYDKDF (reference sequence). CDR3 length: 13 amino acids. Trimming cost V 4 bases and J 9 bases; bases outside gene matches: 6. Written as DNA, the CDR3 is TGTGCCACCAGCATAGGCGGGAGATCTGAGCAGTTCTTC. It translates to CATSIGGRSEQFF.

This clone is a singleton in its sample. The chain recombines TRBV18 with TRBJ1-2; 8 bases fit TRBD1. The CDR3 loop spans 16 amino acids. Germline V lookup: CDR1 KGHSH, CDR2 LQKENI. The V segment lost 5 bases and the J segment 4 bases; nucleotides outside the gene matches: 12. The CDR3 loop reads CASSTDPSTGGYGYTF. The CDR3, as DNA: TGTGCCAGCTCAACGGATCCTTCAACAGGGGGCTATGGCTACACCTTC.

This rearrangement joins TRBV11-2 to TRBJ2-5; tentatively, D is TRBD2 (6 bases). Trimming cost V 1 base and J 5 bases, with 11 bases left between them. The CDR3 contains 14 residues. Germline values: CDR1 SGHAT, CDR2 FQNNGV. DNA for the CDR3: TGTGCCAGCAGCTTAGTACGGGAGAGCGAGACCCAGTACTTC. Translating gives CASSLVRESETQYF.

The chain combines TRBV19 with TRBJ1-4; 7 nucleotides agree with TRBD1. The CDR3 runs 14 residues. Germline-derived CDR1 and CDR2 are LNHDA and SQIVND (reference sequence). V gave up 7 bases and J gave up 4 bases; unmatched junction bases: 6. DNA of the CDR3: TGTGCCAGTAAAGGAGGACAGGATAATGAAAAACTGTTTTTT. This gives the protein CASKGGQDNEKLFF.

V usage is TRBV7-8 and J usage is TRBJ1-5; D may be TRBD1 (5 bases). The germline V and J ends were trimmed by 3 bases and 2 bases, with 5 bases remaining between them. The CDR3 sequence is 13 residues long. Germline lookup yields CDR1 SGHVS and CDR2 FQNEAQ. The CDR3: CASSFRGNQPQHF. In nucleotides, the CDR3 is TGTGCCAGCAGCTTCAGGGGCAATCAGCCCCAGCATTTT.

This chain uses TRBV25-1 with TRBJ1-2; D is unresolved. V lost 5 bases to trimming and J lost 5 bases, with 12 bases between them. The CDR3 is 13 amino acids. Germline assignment: CDR1 MGHDK and CDR2 SYGVNS. The CDR3 nucleotides read TGTGCCAGCAGTCATAAGGCGGGATATGGCTACACCTTC. Amino acids: CASSHKAGYGYTF.